This T cell receptor (beta chain) was found in a study of molecular identifiers for immune sequencing clone quantification. There are 15 residues in the CDR3. CDR1 is SEHNR and CDR2 is FQNEAQ in the germline V gene (reference sequence). J gave up 3 bases and V 5 bases, and 7 bases lay outside the gene matches. This clonotype was found many times. TCRdb re-called the PCR reads with MiXCR, one entry per CDR3 protein. This table holds around 470,000 distinct CDR3 sequences, about 26% found once. As CD8+CD4-CCR7+CD45RA+ cells, naive CD8 T cells were sorted. V is TRBV7-9 and J is TRBJ2-7; 10 nucleotides line up with TRBD1. The TCR was taken from a human donor in good health. Some libraries in this study had Jurkat cell RNA spiked in. Sequencing was performed on naive CD8+ T cells from blood, with Jurkat cell RNA spiked in. Specified subset: FACS-sorted CD8+CD4-CCR7+CD45RA+ naive T cells. The CDR3 loop is CASSAPDRGHYEQYF. The CDR3 DNA reads TGTGCCAGCAGCGCCCCCGACAGGGGGCACTACGAGCAGTACTTC.